The rows below give T cell receptor beta chains drawn from one sample of a study of Tregs in tolerant kidney transplant recipients. Assay: immunoSEQ multiplex PCR; the TCRdb copy retains only in-frame clones and omits some. The sample includes fewer than 80,000 clones, around 98% of them seen just once. Sequences were derived from CD4+ T cells from blood, sampled before the transplant. The source is a human donor who received a combined kidney and bone marrow transplant. Each CDR3 is given with its conserved first and last residue. A D gene is named only where the DNA matches it firmly. A row's size may be missing; if present it is once, few, many or a size class.

d_call,j_call,clone_size,v_call,cdr3_aa,cdr3_nt
-,TRBJ2-6,-,TRBV19,CASSPRVFSGANVLTF,TGTGCCAGTAGTCCCCGTGTGTTCTCTGGGGCCAACGTCCTGACTTTC
TRBD2,TRBJ2-3,-,TRBV19,CASSTRRTSGTSTDTQYF,TGTGCCAGTAGTACCCGCCGGACTAGCGGGACAAGCACAGATACGCAGTATTTT
-,TRBJ2-1,-,TRBV13,CASSTSGEQFF,TGTGCCAGCAGCACCAGCGGTGAGCAGTTCTTC
-,TRBJ1-6,-,TRBV7-6,CASSLGRDRGSPLHF,TGTGCCAGCAGCTTAGGGCGGGACCGCGGGTCACCCCTCCACTTT
TRBD2,TRBJ2-5,-,TRBV5-4,CASSSRLAGPGETQYF,TGTGCCAGCAGCTCCCGACTAGCGGGACCCGGGGAGACCCAGTACTTC
TRBD2,TRBJ2-2,-,TRBV6-4,CASSRLAGNTGELFF,TGTGCCAGCAGCCGACTAGCGGGGAACACCGGGGAGCTGTTTTTT
TRBD1,TRBJ2-5,-,TRBV7-8,CASSDRGELETQYF,TGTGCCAGCAGCGACAGGGGGGAATTGGAGACCCAGTACTTC
TRBD1,TRBJ1-2,-,TRBV4-1,CASSQGQGSGYGYTF,TGCGCCAGCAGCCAGGGACAGGGTTCAGGCTATGGCTACACCTTC
-,TRBJ2-6,-,TRBV2,CASSVRGSRTNVLTF,TGTGCCAGCAGTGTACGGGGGTCCCGTACCAACGTCCTGACTTTC
TRBD1,TRBJ1-5,-,TRBV5-1,CASSQGGYDQPQHF,TGCGCCAGCAGTCAGGGGGGCTACGATCAGCCCCAGCATTTT
-,TRBJ1-5,-,TRBV5-6,CASSSKGGEWEPQHF,TGTGCCAGCAGCTCAAAAGGCGGGGAATGGGAGCCCCAGCATTTT
TRBD2,TRBJ2-7,-,TRBV7-8,CASSFLSGRGYEQYF,TGTGCCAGCAGCTTCCTTAGCGGGAGAGGATACGAGCAGTACTTC
TRBD2,TRBJ2-5,-,TRBV5-1,CASSLPTLGLAGGETQYF,TGCGCCAGCAGCTTGCCCACTTTGGGACTAGCGGGAGGGGAGACCCAGTACTTC
-,TRBJ1-4,-,TRBV28,CASSAPTGTTNEKLFF,TGTGCCAGCAGCGCTCCTACAGGCACAACTAATGAAAAACTGTTTTTT
TRBD1,TRBJ1-1,-,TRBV14,CASSQGQGVAFF,TGTGCCAGCAGCCAAGGACAGGGAGTAGCTTTCTTT
TRBD1,TRBJ1-1,-,TRBV15,CATSRDDRGTWGTEAFF,TGTGCCACCAGCAGAGACGACAGGGGAACCTGGGGCACTGAAGCTTTCTTT
TRBD1,TRBJ1-2,-,TRBV5-1,CASGLAGTGGYTF,TGCGCCAGCGGACTCGCAGGGACAGGCGGCTACACCTTC
-,TRBJ1-4,-,TRBV19,CASSIGSAGHEKLFF,TGTGCCAGTAGTATAGGGAGTGCCGGTCATGAAAAACTGTTTTTT
-,TRBJ2-1,-,TRBV5-1,CASSFSSPYNEQFF,TGCGCCAGCAGCTTCAGTTCCCCCTACAATGAGCAGTTCTTC
TRBD2,TRBJ2-1,-,TRBV13,CASSPPAGEPYNEQFF,TGTGCCAGCAGCCCCCCGGCGGGGGAGCCCTACAATGAGCAGTTCTTC
-,TRBJ1-3,-,TRBV5-4,CASSLQGYGNTIYF,TGTGCCAGCAGCTTACAGGGATACGGAAACACCATATATTTT
TRBD2,TRBJ2-4,-,TRBV5-6,CASSPPTGGIAKNIQYF,TGTGCCAGCAGCCCGCCAACGGGGGGGATAGCCAAAAACATTCAGTACTTC
TRBD1,TRBJ2-1,-,TRBV4-1,CASSQAPGQAGDEQFF,TGCGCCAGCAGCCAAGCCCCGGGACAGGCGGGTGATGAGCAGTTCTTC
TRBD2,TRBJ2-1,-,TRBV5-4,CASSSRLAGGGDEQFF,TGTGCCAGCAGCTCAAGACTAGCGGGGGGAGGTGATGAGCAGTTCTTC
TRBD1,TRBJ2-1,-,TRBV18,CASSPRQGAYNEQFF,TGTGCCAGCTCACCGCGGCAGGGGGCCTACAATGAGCAGTTCTTC
TRBD2,TRBJ2-3,-,TRBV4-3,CASSQGPGGPTDTQYF,TGCGCCAGCAGCCAAGGTCCGGGAGGGCCAACAGATACGCAGTATTTT
-,TRBJ1-6,-,TRBV5-5,CASSYAPGQNNSPLHF,TGTGCCAGCAGCTACGCACCGGGACAAAATAATTCACCCCTCCACTTT
TRBD2,TRBJ2-1,-,TRBV4-3,CASSQRTSGGYNEQFF,TGCGCCAGCAGCCAAAGGACTAGCGGGGGTTACAATGAGCAGTTCTTC
TRBD1,TRBJ2-5,-,TRBV5-1,CASSRGQGAQETQYF,TGCGCCAGCAGCCGCGGACAGGGGGCGCAGGAGACCCAGTACTTC
-,TRBJ2-7,once,TRBV6-4,CASRAYEQYF,TGTGCCAGCAGAGCTTACGAGCAGTACTTC
-,TRBJ1-5,-,TRBV4-2,CASSQDADQPQHF,TGTGCCAGCAGCCAAGATGCGGATCAGCCCCAGCATTTT
-,TRBJ2-7,-,TRBV21-1,CASSRRTYEQYF,TGTGCCAGCAGCAGGAGGACCTACGAGCAGTACTTC
TRBD2,TRBJ2-1,-,TRBV4-1,CASSQDEALAGGNEQFF,TGCGCCAGCAGCCAAGATGAGGCGCTAGCGGGGGGGAATGAGCAGTTCTTC
-,TRBJ2-1,-,TRBV5-1,CASSLRRNEQFF,TGCGCCAGCAGCTTGAGGAGAAATGAGCAGTTCTTC
-,TRBJ2-1,-,TRBV7-9,CASSSMLRDEQFF,TGTGCCAGCAGCTCAATGCTACGGGATGAGCAGTTCTTC
-,TRBJ1-6,few,TRBV6-5,CASSYSEGPVSPLHF,TGTGCCAGCAGTTACTCGGAGGGACCCGTTTCACCCCTCCACTTT
TRBD2,TRBJ2-3,-,TRBV9,CASSTRDAGGQYF,TGTGCCAGCAGCACGAGAGACGCGGGGGGCCAGTATTTT
-,TRBJ2-4,-,TRBV7-3,CASSLTRGAKNIQYF,TGTGCCAGCAGCCTGACGCGGGGAGCCAAAAACATTCAGTACTTC
-,TRBJ2-7,-,TRBV28,CASSSLGPGYEQYF,TGTGCCAGCAGTAGCCTGGGTCCGGGCTACGAGCAGTACTTC
TRBD2,TRBJ2-3,-,TRBV6-6,CASKRAGNTDTQYF,TGTGCCAGCAAAAGAGCGGGAAACACAGATACGCAGTATTTT
-,TRBJ2-1,once,TRBV11-3,CASSLDSGVKNNEQFF,TGTGCCAGCAGCTTAGATTCGGGGGTAAAAAACAATGAGCAGTTCTTC
TRBD1,TRBJ2-1,-,TRBV11-2,CASSFTGTGLYNEQFF,TGTGCCAGCAGCTTTACCGGGACAGGGCTCTACAATGAGCAGTTCTTC
TRBD1,TRBJ1-2,-,TRBV30,CAWTGGRDYGYTF,TGTGCCTGGACAGGGGGCAGGGACTATGGCTACACCTTC
TRBD2,TRBJ2-1,-,TRBV7-7,CASSSLPGTSGNNEQFF,TGTGCCAGCAGCTCCCTCCCCGGGACTAGCGGCAACAATGAGCAGTTCTTC
-,TRBJ2-7,once,TRBV5-1,CASSLSGPYEQYF,TGCGCCAGCAGCTTGTCAGGTCCCTACGAGCAGTACTTC
-,TRBJ2-1,-,TRBV11-3,CASSERRSYNEQFF,TGTGCCAGCAGTGAGCGGCGATCCTACAATGAGCAGTTCTTC
TRBD1,TRBJ1-1,-,TRBV10-2,CASSEVLGQGGTEAFF,TGCGCCAGCAGTGAGGTTTTAGGACAGGGCGGGACTGAAGCTTTCTTT
-,TRBJ1-4,-,TRBV25-1,CASRVEGRYEKLFF,TGTGCCAGCAGAGTAGAAGGGAGGTATGAAAAACTGTTTTTT
TRBD2,TRBJ2-1,-,TRBV7-2,CASSLTSGSPNEQFF,TGTGCCAGCAGCCTCACTAGCGGGAGTCCCAATGAGCAGTTCTTC
TRBD2,TRBJ2-1,-,TRBV19,CASSMGTYGTSGSTDEQFF,TGTGCCAGTAGTATGGGCACGTACGGGACTAGCGGGAGTACGGATGAGCAGTTCTTC
TRBD2,TRBJ2-5,-,TRBV18,CASCRTSGYQETQYF,TGTGCCAGCTGCCGGACTAGCGGATACCAAGAGACCCAGTACTTC
-,TRBJ2-3,-,TRBV7-2,CASSSHSGTQYF,TGTGCCAGCAGCTCTCACTCAGGCACGCAGTATTTT
TRBD2,TRBJ2-6,-,TRBV9,CASSTRTSGEVPGANVLTF,TGTGCCAGCAGCACTCGGACTAGCGGGGAGGTACCAGGGGCCAACGTCCTGACTTTC